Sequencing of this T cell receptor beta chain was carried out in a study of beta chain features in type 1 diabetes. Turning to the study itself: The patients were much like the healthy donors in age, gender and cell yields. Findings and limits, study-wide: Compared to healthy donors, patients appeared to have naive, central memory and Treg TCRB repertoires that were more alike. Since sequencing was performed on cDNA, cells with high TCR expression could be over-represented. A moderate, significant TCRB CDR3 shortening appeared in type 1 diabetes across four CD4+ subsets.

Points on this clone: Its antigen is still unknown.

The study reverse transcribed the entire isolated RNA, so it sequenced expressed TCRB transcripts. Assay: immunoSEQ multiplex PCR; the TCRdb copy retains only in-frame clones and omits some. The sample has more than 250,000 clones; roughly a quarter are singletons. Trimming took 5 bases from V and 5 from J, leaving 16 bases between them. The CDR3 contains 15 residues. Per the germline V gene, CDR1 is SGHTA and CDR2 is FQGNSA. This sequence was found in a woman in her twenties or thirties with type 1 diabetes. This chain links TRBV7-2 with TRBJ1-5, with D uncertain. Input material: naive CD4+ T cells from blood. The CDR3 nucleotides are TGTGCCAGCAGCACTAGGGTTGGGCTCGATCAGCCCCAGCATTTT. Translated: CASSTRVGLDQPQHF.